The T cell receptor (beta chain) under discussion was sequenced for a study of cytotoxic CD8 clonotypes in ibrutinib-treated CLL. Study information: The patient breakdown showed roughly ten relapsed/refractory and under 16 treatment-naive cases, with under 18 IGHV unmutated.

V was trimmed by 4 bases and J by 7 bases, leaving 11 bases between them. This CDR3 comprises 13 residues. Germline V gene sequence: CDR1 SGHDT, CDR2 YYEEEE. For this clone: The antigen is undetermined.

Study-wide results and caveats: Sustained-remission and progressing patients had unequal sampling times.

Target depth was 1 in 200,000 to 1 in 1 million T cells, about 10x per clonotype. The data were produced by immunoSEQ multiplex PCR, yet TCRdb's version contains in-frame clones alone and is incomplete. The sample shows approximately 350,000 clones, approximately 67% of them seen only once. The sample here was PBMCs, taken after 36 months of ibrutinib treatment. The clonotype was recovered from a human donor with chronic lymphocytic leukemia. V gene TRBV5-6 combines with J gene TRBJ1-4, with a tentative D call TRBD1 (5 bases). DNA for the CDR3: TGTGCCAGCAGCCGGGACGCGTTTGAAAAACTGTTTTTT. Protein: CASSRDAFEKLFF.